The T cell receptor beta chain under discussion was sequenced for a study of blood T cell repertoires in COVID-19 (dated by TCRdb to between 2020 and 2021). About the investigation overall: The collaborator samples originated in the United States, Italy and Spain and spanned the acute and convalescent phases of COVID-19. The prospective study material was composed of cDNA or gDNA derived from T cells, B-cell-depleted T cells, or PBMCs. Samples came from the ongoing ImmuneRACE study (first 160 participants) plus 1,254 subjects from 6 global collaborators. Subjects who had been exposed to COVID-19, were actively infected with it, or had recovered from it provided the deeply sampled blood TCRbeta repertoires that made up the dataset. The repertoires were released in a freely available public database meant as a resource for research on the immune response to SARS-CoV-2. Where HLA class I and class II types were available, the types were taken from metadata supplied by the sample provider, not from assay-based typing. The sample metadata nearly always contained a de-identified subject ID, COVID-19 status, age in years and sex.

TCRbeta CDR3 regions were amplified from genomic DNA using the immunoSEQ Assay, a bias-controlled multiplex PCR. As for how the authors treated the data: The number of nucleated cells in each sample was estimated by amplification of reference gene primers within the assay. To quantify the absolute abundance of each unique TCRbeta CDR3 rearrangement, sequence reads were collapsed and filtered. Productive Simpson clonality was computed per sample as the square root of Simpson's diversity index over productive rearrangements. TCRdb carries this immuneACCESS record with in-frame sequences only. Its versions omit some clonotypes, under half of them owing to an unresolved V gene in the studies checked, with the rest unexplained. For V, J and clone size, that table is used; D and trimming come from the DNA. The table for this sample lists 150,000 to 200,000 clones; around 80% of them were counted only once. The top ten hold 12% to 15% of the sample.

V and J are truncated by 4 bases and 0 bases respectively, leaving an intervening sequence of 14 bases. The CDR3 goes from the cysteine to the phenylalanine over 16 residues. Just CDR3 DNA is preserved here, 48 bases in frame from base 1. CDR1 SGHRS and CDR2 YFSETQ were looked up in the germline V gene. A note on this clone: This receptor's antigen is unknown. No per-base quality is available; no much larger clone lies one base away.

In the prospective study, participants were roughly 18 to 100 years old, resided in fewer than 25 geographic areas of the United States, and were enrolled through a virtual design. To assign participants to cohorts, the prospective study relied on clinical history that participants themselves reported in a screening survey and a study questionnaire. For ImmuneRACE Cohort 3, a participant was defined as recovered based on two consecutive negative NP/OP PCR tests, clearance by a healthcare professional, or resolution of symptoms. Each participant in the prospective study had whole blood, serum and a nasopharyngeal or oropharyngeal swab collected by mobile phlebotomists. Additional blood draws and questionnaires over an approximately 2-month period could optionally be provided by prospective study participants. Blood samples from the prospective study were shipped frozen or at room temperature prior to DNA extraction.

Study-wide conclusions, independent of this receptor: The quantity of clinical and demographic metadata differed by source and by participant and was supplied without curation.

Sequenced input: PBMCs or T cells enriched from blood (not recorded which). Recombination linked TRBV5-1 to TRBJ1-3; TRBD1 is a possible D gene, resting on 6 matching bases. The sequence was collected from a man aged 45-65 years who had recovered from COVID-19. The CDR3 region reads CASSRTAQSSGNTIYF. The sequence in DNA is TGCGCCAGCAGCCGGACAGCACAATCCTCTGGAAACACCATATATTTT.